Presented here are 31 T cell receptor beta chains from one specimen sequenced in a study of blood T cell repertoires in COVID-19. Generated by immunoSEQ multiplex PCR, the TCRdb table keeps only in-frame clones and is missing some. The sample has around 60,000 clones, over 60% seen once. Sample: peripheral blood. The receptors here all came from a man aged 30 to 45 with COVID-19, enrolled during active disease.

The chain recombines TRBV20-1 with TRBJ2-7; TRBD2 agrees at 8 bases. CDR1 and CDR2 from the germline V gene are DFQATT and SNEGSKA (reference sequence). The length of the CDR3 is 14 residues. V gave up 3 bases and J gave up 2 bases; unmatched junction bases: 6. DNA of the CDR3: TGCAGTGCTAGTGGGCCGGGACTAGCCTACGAGCAGTACTTC. Amino acids: CSASGPGLAYEQYF.

The chain has TRBV6-5 and TRBJ2-7; weak D call: TRBD1 (5 bases). Germline V CDR1 and CDR2: MNHEY, SVGAGI. This CDR3 spans 13 amino acids. Trimming pared 1 base from V and 3 bases from J, leaving 7 bases between. CDR3 sequence (DNA): TGTGCCAGCAGTTACTTCCAGGGCTACGAGCAGTACTTC. Protein product: CASSYFQGYEQYF.

The chain recombines TRBV6-6 with TRBJ2-3; D is ambiguous. Deletions cut 7 bases from V and 7 bases from J, with 12 bases between. The germline V gene encodes CDR1 MNHNY and CDR2 SVGAGI (reference sequence). This CDR3 comprises 12 residues. The CDR3 nucleotides are TGTGCCAGCAAAAAAGAGAAACATACGCAGTATTTT. As protein: CASKKEKHTQYF.

The rearrangement uses TRBV11-3 and TRBJ2-7; TRBD1 matches 11 bases. V dropped 5 bases and J dropped 7; count of bases not matched to a gene: 10. Germline V lookup: CDR1 SGHNT, CDR2 YENEEA. The CDR3 loop spans 15 amino acids. The CDR3 sequence is CASSARDRGTGEQYF. Here the CDR3 DNA reads TGTGCCAGCAGCGCCCGGGACAGGGGGACGGGAGAGCAGTACTTC.

Written as DNA, the CDR3 is TGTGCCACCAGGCTAGCGGGAGCTGATGAGCAGTTCTTC. Encoded protein: CATRLAGADEQFF. The genes are TRBV15 and TRBJ2-1; 10 bases agree with TRBD2. The CDR3 runs to 13 residues. V shed 6 bases and J 8 bases; nucleotides not matched to a gene: 4. Germline-derived CDR1 and CDR2 are LNHNV and YYDKDF (reference sequence).

This chain connects TRBV11-3 to TRBJ2-1; TRBD2 aligns across 7 bases. Germline-derived CDR1 and CDR2 are SGHNT and YENEEA. Losses at the gene ends were 7 bases for V and 10 bases for J; bases not matched to a gene: 7. This CDR3 spans 12 amino acids. The CDR3 spells CASTVGEGEQFF. DNA for the CDR3: TGTGCCAGCACCGTGGGGGAGGGGGAGCAGTTCTTC.

The chain has TRBV7-2 and TRBJ1-5; D perhaps matches TRBD1 (5 bases). This CDR3 comprises 14 residues. CDR1 is SGHTA and CDR2 is FQGNSA in the germline V gene. Trimming removed 5 bases at V and 7 bases at J, with 15 bases between. The CDR3 DNA follows: TGTGCCAGCAGCCCCCCGGGGGTTCAACAGCCCCAGCATTTT. Translated, it gives CASSPPGVQQPQHF. The variable domain in full, with the rest retrieved from reference TRBV7-2 and TRBJ1-5, is GAGVSQSPSNKVTEKGKDVELRCDPISGHTALYWYRQSLGQGLEFLIYFQGNSAPDKSGLPSDRFSAERTGGSVSTLTIQRTQQEDSAVYLCASSPPGVQQPQHFGDGTRLSIL.

This rearrangement joins TRBV5-1 to TRBJ2-3; 8 bases line up with TRBD1. This CDR3 comprises 14 residues. CDR1 is SGHRS, CDR2 YFSETQ, per germline. V lost 2 bases to trimming and J lost 4 bases; unmatched junction nucleotides: 3. The CDR3 region has the DNA TGCGCCAGCAGCTTTAAGACAGGGGCAGATACGCAGTATTTT. This translates into CASSFKTGADTQYF.

The chain couples TRBV27 to TRBJ2-7; 14 bases line up with TRBD2. Losses at the gene ends were 0 bases for V and 0 bases for J; bases not matched to a gene: 16. Germline CDR1 MNHEY, CDR2 SMNVEV (reference sequence). The length of the CDR3 is 22 residues. The CDR3 nucleotides read TGTGCCAGCAGTTTATCCGGGTTTAGTCGGACTAGCGGGAGGAACAGCTCCTACGAGCAGTACTTC. This gives the protein CASSLSGFSRTSGRNSSYEQYF.

The chain has TRBV24-1 and TRBJ2-3; 9 bases agree with TRBD2. The germline gives CDR1 KGHDR, CDR2 SFDVKD. Trimming cost V 2 bases and J 4 bases; bases outside gene matches: 3. CDR3 length: 15 amino acids. Here the CDR3 DNA reads TGTGCCACCAGTGATTACACTAGCGGGTCAGATACGCAGTATTTT. Translation: CATSDYTSGSDTQYF.

Notes on this clone: Other DNA sequences in this specimen translate into the identical CDR3. The V and J genes are TRBV29-1 and TRBJ1-5, with a possible D match to TRBD1 (6 bases). V lost 5 bases and J lost 0, with 8 bases in between. The CDR3 runs 13 residues. CDR1 is SQVTM, CDR2 ANQGSEA, per germline. The CDR3 nucleotides are TGCAGCGTTCGACAGGATAGCAATCAGCCCCAGCATTTT. Translating gives CSVRQDSNQPQHF.

The genes are TRBV28 and TRBJ1-2; 8 nucleotides match TRBD1. Germline V CDR1 and CDR2: MDHEN, SYDVKM. The CDR3 is 15 amino acids. Trimming at V came to 2 bases and at J to 4 bases, leaving 6 bases not matched to a gene. The DNA of the CDR3 is TGTGCCAGCAGTTTAAGGACAGGGAGATTCTATGGCTACACCTTC. As protein: CASSLRTGRFYGYTF.

The chain uses TRBV5-1 and TRBJ2-5; 7 bases are shared with TRBD1. The junction had 7 bases not matched to a gene; V was cut back by 3 bases and J by 5 bases. The CDR3 runs to 14 residues. Germline CDR1 SGHRS, CDR2 YFSETQ. The CDR3: CASSSGQEGETQYF. Written as DNA, the CDR3 is TGCGCCAGCAGCTCCGGACAGGAAGGGGAGACCCAGTACTTC.

This chain connects TRBV21-1 to TRBJ2-1; the table's D call, TRBD1, has no DNA check behind it. TRBV21-1 is designated a pseudogene. The CDR3 contains 13 residues. Written as DNA, the CDR3 is TGTGCCGTGACAGGGTTCTCCTACAATGAGCAGTTCTTC. The encoded protein is CAVTGFSYNEQFF.

This clone was seen ten or more times. The chain joins TRBV27 to TRBJ2-3; the D is unclear. V lost 0 bases and J lost 2, with 3 bases in between. CDR1 and CDR2 from the germline V gene are MNHEY and SMNVEV (reference sequence). The CDR3 sequence is 13 residues long. The CDR3 region is CASSLSATDTQYF. CDR3 DNA: TGTGCCAGCAGTTTATCGGCCACAGATACGCAGTATTTT.

This clone occurred a few times. The V and J genes are TRBV2 and TRBJ2-1; TRBD1 agrees at 7 bases. CDR1 and CDR2 (germline): SNHLY, FYNNEI. V lost 5 bases, J lost 4 bases, and 5 bases stayed unmatched. The CDR3 loop spans 14 amino acids. CDR3 in amino acids: CASSPGTAYNEQFF. In DNA, the CDR3 is TGTGCCAGCAGTCCCGGGACAGCTTACAATGAGCAGTTCTTC.

This clone occurred a few times. This chain joins TRBV12-3 or TRBV12-4 and TRBJ2-1; D may be TRBD2 (6 bases). This CDR3 comprises 13 residues. V was clipped by 6 bases and J by 9 bases, with 15 bases between them. CDR3 residues: CASRPRLGGEQFF. The CDR3 DNA reads TGTGCCAGCAGACCTCGACTAGGAGGTGAGCAGTTCTTC.

The gene calls are TRBV6-5 and TRBJ1-6; possible D gene TRBD1, 5 bases. The ends were cut back, 5 bases at V and 10 bases at J, with 12 bases in the middle. The CDR3 spans 13 residues. In germline, CDR1 is MNHEY, CDR2 SVGAGI. The CDR3 region has the DNA TGTGCCAGCAGTACCGGGGGGGGGTCACCCCTCCACTTT. It encodes CASSTGGGSPLHF.

The chain is built from TRBV7-9 and TRBJ2-7; 7 bases fit TRBD1. The ends lost 4 bases at V and 7 bases at J; junction bases unmatched: 7. Germline V gives CDR1 SEHNR, CDR2 FQNEAQ (reference sequence). CDR3 length equals 13 residues. This chain's CDR3 is CASSWPLTGEQYF. The CDR3 coding sequence is TGTGCCAGCAGCTGGCCCTTGACAGGGGAGCAGTACTTC. Together with reference TRBV7-9 and TRBJ2-7, the CDR3 gives the full variable domain: DTGVSQNPRHKITKRGQNVTFRCDPISEHNRLYWYRQTLGQGPEFLTYFQNEAQLEKSRLLSDRFSAERPKGSFSTLEIQRTEQGDSAMYLCASSWPLTGEQYFGPGTRLTVT.

This sequence joins TRBV28 and TRBJ2-5; the D gene is possibly TRBD2 (5 bases). V was clipped by 6 bases and J by 1 base, with 18 bases between them. The CDR3 runs 16 residues. Per germline, CDR1 MDHEN and CDR2 SYDVKM. CDR3 sequence reads: CASSSPGSGFQETQYF. The CDR3 DNA reads as TGTGCCAGCAGCTCCCCGGGGTCGGGATTCCAAGAGACCCAGTACTTC.

J is TRBJ2-5 and V is TRBV6-8; D might be TRBD2 (6 bases). Per the germline V gene, CDR1 is MNHGY and CDR2 is SAAAGT. This CDR3 has 15 amino acids. V was clipped by 3 bases and J by 5 bases, with 16 bases between them. CDR3 sequence: CASSYLVGGWETQYF. CDR3 bases: TGTGCCAGCAGTTATCTTGTGGGGGGATGGGAGACCCAGTACTTC.

The rearrangement joins TRBV29-1 to TRBJ2-1; TRBD2 matches at 11 bases. Per germline, CDR1 SQVTM and CDR2 ANQGSEA. With 6 bases clipped from V and 10 bases from J, the junction kept 14 bases outside the gene matches. The CDR3 is made up of 15 amino acids. DNA for the CDR3: TGCAGCGTCGGGACTAGCGGAGGCCCTGTTTCCGAGCAGTTCTTC. Protein product: CSVGTSGGPVSEQFF.

The rearrangement uses TRBV2 and TRBJ1-5; perhaps TRBD1 as D (5 bases). This CDR3 region has 14 residues. CDR1 is SNHLY, CDR2 FYNNEI, per germline. Trimming cost V 0 bases and J 11 bases, with 14 bases left between them. The CDR3 sequence is CASSEALQGAAQHF. Written as DNA, the CDR3 is TGTGCCAGCAGTGAAGCGCTTCAAGGGGCCGCCCAGCATTTT.

This chain connects TRBV19 to TRBJ1-2; 7 bases agree with TRBD1. CDR1 LNHDA and CDR2 SQIVND come from the germline V gene (reference sequence). CDR3 length: 17 residues. Trimming took 6 bases from V and 2 from J; bases not matched to a gene: 15. As DNA, the CDR3 is TGTGCCAGTAGAAAACGACAGGGAGCTAATCTCAACTATGGCTACACCTTC. Protein: CASRKRQGANLNYGYTF.

This clone was observed once. V usage is TRBV5-8 and J usage is TRBJ1-4, with TRBD1 identical over 7 bases. Germline CDR1 reads SGHTS; CDR2 reads YDEGEE. CDR3 length: 16 amino acids. With V trimmed by 0 bases and J by 6 bases, 8 bases remained unmatched. The CDR3 DNA is TGTGCCAGCAGCTTGGCTGAGGGGGCGGTTCATGAAAAACTGTTTTTT. Its translation is CASSLAEGAVHEKLFF.

The chain recombines TRBV23-1 with TRBJ2-1, with D perhaps TRBD1 (5 bases). TRBV23-1 is sorted into the ORF group, with uncertain function. This CDR3 spans 10 amino acids. V was clipped by 11 bases and J by 9 bases, with 11 bases between them. The CDR3 sequence: CAPPQGEQFF. CDR3 DNA: TGCGCCCCCCCGCAGGGTGAGCAGTTCTTC.

This rearrangement joins TRBV6-5 to TRBJ1-1; 8 bases agree with TRBD1. This CDR3 has 14 amino acids. Trimming at V came to 7 bases and at J to 4 bases, leaving 8 bases not matched to a gene. The germline V gene has CDR1 MNHEY and CDR2 SVGAGI. CDR3 coding DNA: TGTGCCAGCACCAAGAGACAGGGGATCACTGAAGCTTTCTTT. Amino acid sequence: CASTKRQGITEAFF.

This chain links TRBV4-2 with TRBJ2-6, with a possible D match to TRBD2 (5 bases). This CDR3 is built from 17 residues. Trimming pared 1 base from V and 1 base from J, leaving 11 bases between. Germline V gene lookup returns CDR1 LGHNA and CDR2 YNFKEQ. The CDR3 sequence: CASSQAPGSSGANVLTF. The CDR3 region has the DNA TGTGCCAGCAGCCAAGCCCCTGGGAGTTCTGGGGCCAACGTCCTGACTTTC.

The rearrangement links TRBV18 to TRBJ2-7; 9 positions agree with TRBD1. V gave up 5 bases and J gave up 5 bases; unmatched junction bases: 10. Germline CDR1 reads KGHSH; CDR2 reads LQKENI. The CDR3 loop spans 15 amino acids. CDR3 in DNA: TGTGCCAGCTCATCTCAGGGACAGGGAGGCCACGAGCAGTACTTC. It translates to CASSSQGQGGHEQYF.

The V gene is TRBV18, the J gene TRBJ1-1, with D perhaps matching TRBD1 (5 bases). V was trimmed by 1 base and J by 4 bases, leaving 10 bases between them. The CDR3 extends over 14 amino acids. Per germline, CDR1 KGHSH and CDR2 LQKENI. The DNA for the CDR3 is TGTGCCAGCTCACCACGGGGGGGTTTCACTGAAGCTTTCTTT. Its translation is CASSPRGGFTEAFF.

The chain is built from TRBV9 and TRBJ2-1; D ambiguous. CDR1 and CDR2 from the germline V gene are SGDLS and YYNGEE. Trimming removed 0 bases at V and 0 bases at J, with 4 bases between. CDR3 length: 14 amino acids. CDR3 region: CASSVGYSYNEQFF. For the CDR3, the DNA is TGTGCCAGCAGCGTAGGCTACTCCTACAATGAGCAGTTCTTC.